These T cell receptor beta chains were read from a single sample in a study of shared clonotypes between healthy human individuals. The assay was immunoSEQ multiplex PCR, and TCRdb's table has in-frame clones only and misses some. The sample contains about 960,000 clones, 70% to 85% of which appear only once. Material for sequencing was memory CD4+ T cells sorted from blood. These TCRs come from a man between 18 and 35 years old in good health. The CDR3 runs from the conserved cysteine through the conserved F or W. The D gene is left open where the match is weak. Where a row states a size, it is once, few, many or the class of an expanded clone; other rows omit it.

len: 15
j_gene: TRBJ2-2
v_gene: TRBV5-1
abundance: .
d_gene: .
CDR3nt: TGCGCCAGCAGCTTGGGAACAACGAACACCGGGGAGCTGTTTTTT
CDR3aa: CASSLGTTNTGELFF

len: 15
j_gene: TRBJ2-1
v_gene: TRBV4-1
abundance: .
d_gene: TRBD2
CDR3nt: TGCGCCAGCAGCCCTAGCGGGGGTAACTACAATGAGCAGTTCTTC
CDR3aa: CASSPSGGNYNEQFF

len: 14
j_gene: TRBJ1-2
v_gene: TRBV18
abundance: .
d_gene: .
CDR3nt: TGTGCCAGCTCACCGTTCGGGGAGAGCTATGGCTACACCTTC
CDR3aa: CASSPFGESYGYTF

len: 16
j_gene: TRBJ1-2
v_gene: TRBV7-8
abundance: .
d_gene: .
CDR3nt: TGTGCCAGCAGCTTAGCTATTCGGGACGAAAACTATGGCTACACCTTC
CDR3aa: CASSLAIRDENYGYTF

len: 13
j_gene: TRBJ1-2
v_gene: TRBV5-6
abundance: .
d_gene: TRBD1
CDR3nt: TGTGCCAGCAGCATGGGACAGTCCTATGGCTACACCTTC
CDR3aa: CASSMGQSYGYTF

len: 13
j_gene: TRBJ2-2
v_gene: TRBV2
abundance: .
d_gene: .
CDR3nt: TGTGCCAGCAGTGAAGGCTACACCGGGGAGCTGTTTTTT
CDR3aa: CASSEGYTGELFF

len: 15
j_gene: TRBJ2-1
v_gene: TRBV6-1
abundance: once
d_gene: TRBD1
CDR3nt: TGTGCCAGCAGCGAGGACAGGGGTTCCTACAATGAGCAGTTCTTC
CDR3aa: CASSEDRGSYNEQFF

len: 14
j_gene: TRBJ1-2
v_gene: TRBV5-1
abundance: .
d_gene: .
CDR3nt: TGCGCCAGCAGCTCCCTTCCGGGGGACCCTGGCTACACCTTC
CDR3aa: CASSSLPGDPGYTF

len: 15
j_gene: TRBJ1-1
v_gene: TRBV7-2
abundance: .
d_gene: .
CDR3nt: TGTGCCAGCAGCTTAGTTGCGGGGACGAACACTGAAGCTTTCTTT
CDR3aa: CASSLVAGTNTEAFF

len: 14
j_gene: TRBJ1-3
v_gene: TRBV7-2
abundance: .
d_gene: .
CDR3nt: TGTGCCAGCAGCCTGGGTGATTCTGGAAACACCATATATTTT
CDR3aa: CASSLGDSGNTIYF

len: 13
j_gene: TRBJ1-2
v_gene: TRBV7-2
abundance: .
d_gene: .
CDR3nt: TGTGCCAGCAGCTTGGGCAGGGGTGACGGCTACACCTTC
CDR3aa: CASSLGRGDGYTF

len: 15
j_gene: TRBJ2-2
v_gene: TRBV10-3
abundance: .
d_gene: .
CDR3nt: TGTGCCATCAGTGAGGTAGCGACCAACACCGGGGAGCTGTTTTTT
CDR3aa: CAISEVATNTGELFF

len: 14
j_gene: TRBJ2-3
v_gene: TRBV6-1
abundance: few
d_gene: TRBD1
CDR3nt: TGTGCCAGCAACAACAGACAGGGGAGGGATACGCAGTATTTT
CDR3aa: CASNNRQGRDTQYF

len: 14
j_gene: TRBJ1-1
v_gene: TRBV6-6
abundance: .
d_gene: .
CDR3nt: TGTGCCAGCAGTACACCATACAGGAACACTGAAGCTTTCTTT
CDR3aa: CASSTPYRNTEAFF

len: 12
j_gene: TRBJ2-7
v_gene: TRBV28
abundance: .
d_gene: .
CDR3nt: TGTGCCAGCAGCTCGGGACGCTACGAGCAGTACTTC
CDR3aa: CASSSGRYEQYF

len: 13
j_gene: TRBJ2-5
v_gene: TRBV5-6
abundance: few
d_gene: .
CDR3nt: TGTGCCAGCAGCTTACCACCCCAAGAGACCCAGTACTTC
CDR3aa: CASSLPPQETQYF

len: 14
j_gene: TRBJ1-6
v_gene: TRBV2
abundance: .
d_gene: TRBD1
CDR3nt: TGTGCCAGCAGGAGGACAGGGTTGAATTCACCCCTCCACTTT
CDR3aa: CASRRTGLNSPLHF

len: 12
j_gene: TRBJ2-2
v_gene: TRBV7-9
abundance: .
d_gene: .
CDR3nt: TGTGCCAGCACCCGAGGGGTCGGGGAGCTGTTTTTT
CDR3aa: CASTRGVGELFF

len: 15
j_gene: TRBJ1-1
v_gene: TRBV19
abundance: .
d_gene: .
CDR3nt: TGTGCCAGTAGTATGGGAGACAGGCGGGACACTGAAGCTTTCTTT
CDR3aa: CASSMGDRRDTEAFF

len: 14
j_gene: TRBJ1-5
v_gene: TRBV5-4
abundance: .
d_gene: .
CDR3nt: TGTGCCAGCAGCTCCCAGGGAAGCAATCAGCCCCAGCATTTT
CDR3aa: CASSSQGSNQPQHF

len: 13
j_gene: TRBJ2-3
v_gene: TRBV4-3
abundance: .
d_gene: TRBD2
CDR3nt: TGCGCCAGCAGCCAAGAAGCTAGCGGTACGCAGTATTTT
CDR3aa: CASSQEASGTQYF

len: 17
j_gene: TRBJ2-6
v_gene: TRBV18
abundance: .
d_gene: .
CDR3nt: TGTGCCAGCTCACCTCTCCACATGGTCTCTGGGGCCAACGTCCTGACTTTC
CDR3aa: CASSPLHMVSGANVLTF

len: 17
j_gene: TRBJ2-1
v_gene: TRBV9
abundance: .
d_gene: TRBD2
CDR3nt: TGTGCCAGCAGCGTAATAAGCGGGAGTGCGAACTACAATGAGCAGTTCTTC
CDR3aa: CASSVISGSANYNEQFF

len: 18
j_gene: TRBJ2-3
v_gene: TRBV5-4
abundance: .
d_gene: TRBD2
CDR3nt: TGTGCCAGCAGCTTGCCTAGCGGGGCCAGGCGTTCGGGAGCTACGCAGTATTTT
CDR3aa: CASSLPSGARRSGATQYF

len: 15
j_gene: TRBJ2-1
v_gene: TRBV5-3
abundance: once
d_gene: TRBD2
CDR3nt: TGTGCCAGAAGCTTGCCTAGCGGGAGGTTACGGGAGCAGTTCTTC
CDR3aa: CARSLPSGRLREQFF

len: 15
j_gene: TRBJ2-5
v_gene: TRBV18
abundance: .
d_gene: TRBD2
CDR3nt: TGTGCCAGCTCACCTTTCCCGGGAGGCGGAGAGACCCAGTACTTC
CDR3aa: CASSPFPGGGETQYF

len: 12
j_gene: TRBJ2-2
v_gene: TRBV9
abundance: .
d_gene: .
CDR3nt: TGTGCCAGCAGCGTAGAAGCCGGGGAGCTGTTTTTT
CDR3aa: CASSVEAGELFF

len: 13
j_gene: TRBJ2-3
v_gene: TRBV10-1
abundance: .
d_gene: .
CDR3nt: TGCGCCTCAAAGGACTCTTTAGTTGGATTGCAGTATTTT
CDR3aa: CASKDSLVGLQYF

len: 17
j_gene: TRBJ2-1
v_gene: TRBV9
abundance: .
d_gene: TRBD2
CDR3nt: TGTGCCAGCAGCCCCTACTCTTCGGGGGGAATTAACAATGAGCAGTTCTTC
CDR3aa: CASSPYSSGGINNEQFF

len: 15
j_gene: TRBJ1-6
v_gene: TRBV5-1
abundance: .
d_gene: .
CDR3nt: TGCGCCAGCAGCTTGGACGGCAGGCCGAATTCACCCCTCCACTTT
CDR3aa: CASSLDGRPNSPLHF

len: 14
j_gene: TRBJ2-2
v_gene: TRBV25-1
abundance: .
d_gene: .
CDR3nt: TGTGCCAGCAGCCACCGGGACTCCCAAGGTGAGCTGTTTTTT
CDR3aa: CASSHRDSQGELFF

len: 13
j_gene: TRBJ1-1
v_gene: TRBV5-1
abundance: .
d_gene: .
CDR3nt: TGCGCCAGCAGCTTGGACCCGAACCCTGAAGCTTTCTTT
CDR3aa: CASSLDPNPEAFF

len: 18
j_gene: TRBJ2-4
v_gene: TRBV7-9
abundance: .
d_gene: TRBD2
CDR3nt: TGTGCCAGCAGCTTAGGTAGCGGGAGACCTCTAGCCAAAAACATTCAGTACTTC
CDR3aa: CASSLGSGRPLAKNIQYF

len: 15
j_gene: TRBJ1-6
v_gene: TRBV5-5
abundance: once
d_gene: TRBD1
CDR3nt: TGTGCCAGCAGCCCGACAGGGATGAACAATTCACCCCTCCACTTT
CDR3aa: CASSPTGMNNSPLHF

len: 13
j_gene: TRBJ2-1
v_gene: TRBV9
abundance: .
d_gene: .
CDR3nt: TGTGCCAGCAGCATTACCCTGGGCAATGAGCAGTTCTTC
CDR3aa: CASSITLGNEQFF

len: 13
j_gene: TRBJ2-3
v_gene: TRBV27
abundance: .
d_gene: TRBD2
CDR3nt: TGTGCCAGCAGTGCGAGGACTAGAGACACGCAGTATTTT
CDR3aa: CASSARTRDTQYF

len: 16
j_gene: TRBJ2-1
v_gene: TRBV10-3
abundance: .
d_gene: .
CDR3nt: TGTGCCATCAGTGAGTCGGGTGACGGGGCCTACAATGAGCAGTTCTTC
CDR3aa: CAISESGDGAYNEQFF

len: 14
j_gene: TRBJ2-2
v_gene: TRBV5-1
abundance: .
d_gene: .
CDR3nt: TGCGCCAGCAGAGATAGGAAGAACACCGGGGAGCTGTTTTTT
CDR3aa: CASRDRKNTGELFF

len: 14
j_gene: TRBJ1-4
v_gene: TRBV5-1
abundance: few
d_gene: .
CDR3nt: TGCGCCAGCAGCGGCCGGGACGGGAATGAAAAACTGTTTTTT
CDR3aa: CASSGRDGNEKLFF

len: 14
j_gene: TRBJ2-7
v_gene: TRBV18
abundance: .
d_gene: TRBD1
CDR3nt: TGTGCCAGCTTAGCCGGGACAGGGGACTACGAGCAGTACTTC
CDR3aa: CASLAGTGDYEQYF

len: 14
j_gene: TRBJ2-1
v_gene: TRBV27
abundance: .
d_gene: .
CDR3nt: TGTGCCAGCAGTCCCCGGACTTCGGGCGATGAGCAGTTCTTC
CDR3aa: CASSPRTSGDEQFF

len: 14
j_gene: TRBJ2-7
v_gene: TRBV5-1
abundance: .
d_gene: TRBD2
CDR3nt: TGCGCCAGCAGCGGGACTAGCGGGAGGAACGAGCAGTACTTC
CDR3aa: CASSGTSGRNEQYF